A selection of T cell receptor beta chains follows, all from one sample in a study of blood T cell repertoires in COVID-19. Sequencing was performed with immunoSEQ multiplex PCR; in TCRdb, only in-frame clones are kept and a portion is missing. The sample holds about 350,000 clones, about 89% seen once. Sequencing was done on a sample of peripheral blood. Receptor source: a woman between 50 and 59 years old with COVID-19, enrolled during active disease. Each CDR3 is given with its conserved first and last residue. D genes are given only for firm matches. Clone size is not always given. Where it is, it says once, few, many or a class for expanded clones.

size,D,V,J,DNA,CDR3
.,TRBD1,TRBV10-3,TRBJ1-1,TGTGCCATCAGAACTGCGCCGGGACAGGGAGAGAATATGAACACTGAAGCTTTCTTT,CAIRTAPGQGENMNTEAFF
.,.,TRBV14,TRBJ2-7,TGTGCCAGCAGCCGGGGCAGCCGATACGAGCAGTACTTC,CASSRGSRYEQYF
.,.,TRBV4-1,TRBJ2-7,TGCGCCAGCAGCCAAGAGGCCAGTGGTTCACAGGGTGGTAAGCGCGAGCAGTACTTC,CASSQEASGSQGGKREQYF
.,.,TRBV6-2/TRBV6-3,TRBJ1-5,TGTGCCAGCAGTTACTCCGGGGTACGCAATCAGCCCCAGCATTTT,CASSYSGVRNQPQHF
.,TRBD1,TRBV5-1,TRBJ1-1,TGCGCCAGCAGCTTGGGGACAGGGTACACTGAAGCTTTCTTT,CASSLGTGYTEAFF
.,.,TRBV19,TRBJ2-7,TGTGCCAGTAGTACCACGCGGACAGCCTCCTACGAGCAGTACTTC,CASSTTRTASYEQYF
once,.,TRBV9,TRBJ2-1,TGTGCCAGCAGCGTACTGGGAGACTACAATGAGCAGTTCTTC,CASSVLGDYNEQFF
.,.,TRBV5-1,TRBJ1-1,TGCGCCACCTCGCTATTGCGGGGCCTTGAAGCTTTCTTT,CATSLLRGLEAFF
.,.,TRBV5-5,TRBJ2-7,TGTGCCAGCAGCTTGCGGGCAGGGGCGACCTCCTACGAGCAGTACTTC,CASSLRAGATSYEQYF
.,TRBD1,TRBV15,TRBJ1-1,TGTGCCACCAGAGGAGACAGGGGGTCCACTGAAGCTTTCTTT,CATRGDRGSTEAFF
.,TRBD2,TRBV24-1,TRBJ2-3,TGTGCCACCAGTGATTTTTTGGGGACTAGCGGGAGCCCTGATACGCAGTATTTT,CATSDFLGTSGSPDTQYF
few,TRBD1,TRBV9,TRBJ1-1,TGTGCCAGCAGCGTAGCCTCACTGGACAGGGCCTTCACTGAAGCTTTCTTT,CASSVASLDRAFTEAFF
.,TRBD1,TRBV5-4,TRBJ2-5,TGTGCCAGCAGCTTGAAGGGACAGGGGCAAGAGACCCAGTACTTC,CASSLKGQGQETQYF
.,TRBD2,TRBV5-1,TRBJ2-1,TGCGCCAGCAGCTTTTGGACTAGCGGAGTTAATGAGCAGTTCTTC,CASSFWTSGVNEQFF
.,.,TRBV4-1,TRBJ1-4,TGCGCCAGCAGCCCCGCGATTGTGGTTTCTAATGAAAAACTGTTTTTT,CASSPAIVVSNEKLFF
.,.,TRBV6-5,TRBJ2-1,TGTGCCAGCAGTTTTACACCGGGGGAGGCTTACAATGAGCAGTTCTTC,CASSFTPGEAYNEQFF
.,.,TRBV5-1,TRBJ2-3,TGCGCCAGCAGCCGTTCGGGAGTATCGTCAGATACGCAGTATTTT,CASSRSGVSSDTQYF
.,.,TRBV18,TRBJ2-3,TGTGCCAGCTCACCATTCGGCGGGAGCACAGATACGCAGTATTTT,CASSPFGGSTDTQYF
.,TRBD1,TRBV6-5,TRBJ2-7,TGTGCCAGCAGTTACGCCGGGACAGGGACCTACGAGCAGTACTTC,CASSYAGTGTYEQYF
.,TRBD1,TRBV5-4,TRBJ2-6,TGTGCCAGCAGTCTACAGGGGTTGGGGGCCAACGTCCTGACTTTC,CASSLQGLGANVLTF
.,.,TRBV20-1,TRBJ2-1,TGCAGTGCTAGTAGGCAGGAACACAATGAGCAGTTCTTC,CSASRQEHNEQFF
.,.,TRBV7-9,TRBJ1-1,TGTGCCAGCAGCCCAACATACGGGGAGTACACTGAAGCTTTCTTT,CASSPTYGEYTEAFF
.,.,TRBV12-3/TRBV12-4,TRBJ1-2,TGTGCCAGCAGGGATAGGATTCGGGATGGCTACACCTTC,CASRDRIRDGYTF
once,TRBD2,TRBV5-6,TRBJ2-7,TGTGCCAGCAGCTCGTGGGGACTAGCGGGAGGGCCGAGCGAGCAGTACTTC,CASSSWGLAGGPSEQYF
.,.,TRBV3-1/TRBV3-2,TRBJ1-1,TGTGCCAGCAGCCAAGGTTGGGGAGGGAGGACTGAAGCTTTCTTT,CASSQGWGGRTEAFF
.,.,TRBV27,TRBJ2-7,TGTGCCAGCAGGACCTTCGGGGGAGGTGTGGGAAACGAGCAGTACTTC,CASRTFGGGVGNEQYF
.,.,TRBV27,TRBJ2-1,TGTGCCAGCAGTTATCGCTACAATGAGCAGTTCTTC,CASSYRYNEQFF
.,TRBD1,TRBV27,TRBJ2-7,TGTGCCAGCAGACGGACAGGGAGAGGCGAGCAGTACTTC,CASRRTGRGEQYF
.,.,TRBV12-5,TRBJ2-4,TGTGCTAGTGGTCCCCCGGGATCTGGGAGCAAAAACATTCAGTACTTC,CASGPPGSGSKNIQYF
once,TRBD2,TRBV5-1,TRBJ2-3,TGCGCCAGCAGTTTCACCGGGACTAGCGGGAGGATTGGCACAGATACGCAGTATTTT,CASSFTGTSGRIGTDTQYF
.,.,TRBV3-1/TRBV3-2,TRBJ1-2,TGTGCCAGCAGCCAAGATGACCCAGGGGAGGGCTATGGCTACACCTTC,CASSQDDPGEGYGYTF
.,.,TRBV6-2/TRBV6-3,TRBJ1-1,TGTGCCAGCAGTTACGAGGGATTTGAAGCTTTCTTT,CASSYEGFEAFF
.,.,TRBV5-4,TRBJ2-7,TGTGCCAGCAGCTTAGGCCAGGGAAATCCCTACGAGCAGTACTTC,CASSLGQGNPYEQYF
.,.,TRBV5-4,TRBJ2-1,TGTGCCAGCAGTTTGGGGTCAGGGGCGGGTTACAATGAGCAGTTCTTC,CASSLGSGAGYNEQFF
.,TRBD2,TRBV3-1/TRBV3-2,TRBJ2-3,TGTGCCAGCAGCCAAGCCCTCACCCTGACTAGCGGGAGAACAGATACGCAGTATTTT,CASSQALTLTSGRTDTQYF
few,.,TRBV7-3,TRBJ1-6,TGTGCCAGCAGCTTTGGCCCCTATAATTCACCCCTCCACTTT,CASSFGPYNSPLHF
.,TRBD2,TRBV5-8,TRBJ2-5,TGTGCCAGCAGCTTTGGACTAGCGGGCGGCGAGACCCAGTACTTC,CASSFGLAGGETQYF